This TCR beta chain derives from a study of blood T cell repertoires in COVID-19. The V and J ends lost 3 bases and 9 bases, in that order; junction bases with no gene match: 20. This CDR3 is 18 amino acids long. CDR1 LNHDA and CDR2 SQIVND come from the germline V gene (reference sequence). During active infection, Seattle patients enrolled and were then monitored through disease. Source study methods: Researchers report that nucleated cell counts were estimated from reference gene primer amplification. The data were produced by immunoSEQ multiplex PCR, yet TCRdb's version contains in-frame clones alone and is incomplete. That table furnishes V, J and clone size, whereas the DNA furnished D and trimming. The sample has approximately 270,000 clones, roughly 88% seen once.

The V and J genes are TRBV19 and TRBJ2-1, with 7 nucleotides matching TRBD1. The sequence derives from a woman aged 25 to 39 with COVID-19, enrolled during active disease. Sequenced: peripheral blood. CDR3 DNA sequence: TGTGCCAGTAGTATCAACGGGGCAGGGGGTTCCATTGGTGGTGAGCAGTTCTTC. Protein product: CASSINGAGGSIGGEQFF. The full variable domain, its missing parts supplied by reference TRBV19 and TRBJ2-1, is DGGITQSPKYLFRKEGQNVTLSCEQNLNHDAMYWYRQDPGQGLRLIYYSQIVNDFQKGDIAEGYSVSREKKESFPLTVTSAQKNPTAFYLCASSINGAGGSIGGEQFFGPGTRLTVL.